Below, 18 T cell receptor beta chains from the same sample are listed, as sequenced in a study of PD-1 blockade in classical Hodgkin lymphoma. Generated by immunoSEQ multiplex PCR, the TCRdb table keeps only in-frame clones and is missing some. This sample carries about 93,000 clones, roughly 78% of them seen once, and the ten largest clones take approximately 9%. The time point was: cycle 4 day 1 (C4D1), after more than 5 weeks of nivolumab. Autologous stem cell transplantation was followed by relapse in every patient, and brentuximab vedotin exposure varied. Sequences were derived from peripheral blood mononuclear cells (PBMCs), sampled before the fourth cycle of nivolumab. These receptors originate from a human donor with classical Hodgkin lymphoma.

V usage is TRBV6-5 and J usage is TRBJ1-1; no definite D call. V lost 2 bases to trimming and J lost 0 bases, with 10 bases between them. CDR1 is MNHEY and CDR2 is SVGAGI in the germline V gene. The CDR3 is 15 amino acids. CDR3 amino acids: CASSYTTNMNTEAFF. The CDR3, as DNA: TGTGCCAGCAGTTACACTACGAACATGAACACTGAAGCTTTCTTT.

This chain connects TRBV7-2 to TRBJ1-5; D not certain. This CDR3 is 14 amino acids long. V was trimmed by 2 bases and J by 3 bases, leaving 8 bases between them. CDR1 and CDR2 from the germline V gene are SGHTA and FQGNSA. CDR3 sequence (DNA): TGTGCCAGCAGCTTATTGGGGTTCAATCAGCCCCAGCATTTT. Its protein product is CASSLLGFNQPQHF.

The gene calls are TRBV6-6 and TRBJ2-3; D is uncertain. The length of the CDR3 is 11 residues. CDR1 is MNHNY, CDR2 SVGAGI, per germline (reference sequence). The V end lost 3 bases, the J end lost 6 bases, and 4 bases lay between the germline ends. Written as DNA, the CDR3 is TGTGCCAGCAGTTATATCGATACGCAGTATTTT. The encoded protein is CASSYIDTQYF.

The V and J genes are TRBV28 and TRBJ1-5; no reliable D call. CDR1 is MDHEN and CDR2 is SYDVKM in the germline V gene. This CDR3 comprises 14 residues. Trimming removed 2 bases from V and 6 bases from J, with 11 bases in between. The DNA for the CDR3 is TGTGCCAGCAGTTTAGGCGGGCGCAGTCAGCCCCAGCATTTT. The encoded protein is CASSLGGRSQPQHF.

The CDR3, as DNA: TGTGCCAGCAGCTTACAAGAGACCCAGTACTTC. Translating it yields CASSLQETQYF. The chain joins TRBV5-6 to TRBJ2-5; D remains unclear. Per the germline V gene, CDR1 is SGHDT and CDR2 is YYEEEE. The CDR3 length is 11 residues. Trimming cost V 2 bases and J 2 bases, with 1 base left between them.

The chain carries TRBV27 and TRBJ2-3, with a tentative D call TRBD2 (5 bases). CDR1 is MNHEY and CDR2 is SMNVEV in the germline V gene (reference sequence). The CDR3 spans 13 residues. Trimming stripped 6 bases from V and 4 bases from J, with 11 bases between. The CDR3, as DNA: TGTGCCAGCAGCGGACGGGGAGCAGATACGCAGTATTTT. This codes for CASSGRGADTQYF.

CDR3 sequence reads: CASSLAALYEQYF. CDR3 in DNA: TGTGCCAGCAGCTTAGCGGCTCTCTACGAGCAGTACTTC. The chain is built from TRBV7-9 and TRBJ2-7; D unclear. Germline V CDR1 and CDR2: SEHNR, FQNEAQ (reference sequence). V was pared by 0 bases and J by 3 bases, with 6 bases between. The CDR3 covers 13 residues.

The CDR3 sequence: CAIKDGGSDEQFF. CDR3 DNA: TGTGCCATCAAAGATGGGGGAAGCGATGAGCAGTTCTTC. The chain employs TRBV10-3 and TRBJ2-1, with D possibly called TRBD1 or TRBD2 (5 bases each). Germline CDR1 and CDR2: ENHRY and SYGVKD. The CDR3 contains 13 residues. V was shortened by 7 bases and J by 8 bases, with 15 bases between the two germline ends.

J is TRBJ1-4 and V is TRBV2; a weak D match, TRBD1 (5 bases). Trimming removed 6 bases at V and 2 bases at J, with 16 bases between. Germline CDR1 and CDR2: SNHLY and FYNNEI. CDR3 length: 16 residues. CDR3 amino acids: CASSPQGAGTNEKLFF. The CDR3 DNA reads as TGTGCCAGCAGCCCCCAAGGGGCAGGGACTAATGAAAAACTGTTTTTT.

This rearrangement joins TRBV11-3 to TRBJ1-5, with 10 bases identical to TRBD1. Germline trimming cut 5 bases from V and 3 bases from J; bases unmatched to any gene: 4. Germline CDR1 SGHNT, CDR2 YENEEA. This CDR3 has 15 amino acids. The CDR3 loop reads CASSPGTGVNQPQHF. For the CDR3, the DNA is TGTGCCAGCAGCCCCGGGACAGGGGTCAATCAGCCCCAGCATTTT.

This chain links TRBV6-6 with TRBJ1-5; no clear D. Germline V CDR1 and CDR2: MNHNY, SVGAGI (reference sequence). The CDR3 loop spans 13 amino acids. Deletions cut 8 bases from V and 3 bases from J, with 11 bases between. The CDR3 loop is CASGVLDNQPQHF. CDR3 coding DNA: TGTGCCAGCGGGGTTCTTGACAATCAGCCCCAGCATTTT.

The chain employs TRBV18 and TRBJ2-1; D call uncertain. The germline CDR1 and CDR2 sequences are KGHSH and LQKENI. There are 12 residues in the CDR3. V was pared by 3 bases and J by 9 bases, with 9 bases between. The CDR3 DNA sequence: TGTGCCAGCTCACCCGCCAGAGGTGAGCAGTTCTTC. Its protein product is CASSPARGEQFF.

The chain is built from TRBV27 and TRBJ2-3; TRBD2 is a possible D gene (7 bases). The germline CDR1 and CDR2 sequences are MNHEY and SMNVEV (reference sequence). The CDR3 extends over 16 amino acids. Between the trimmed V and J ends, which lost 3 bases and 2 bases, there was a span of 15 bases. The CDR3 is CASSFLGGLFTDTQYF. In DNA, the CDR3 is TGTGCCAGCAGTTTCCTGGGGGGGCTTTTCACAGATACGCAGTATTTT.

On this clone: The junction does not match germline at one end; this may be a read error. This sequence joins TRBV2 and TRBJ2-4; 9 nucleotides line up with TRBD1. The germline V gene has CDR1 SNHLY and CDR2 FYNNEI. This CDR3 has 12 residues. CDR3 amino acids: CASSETPGQGIF. Here the CDR3 DNA reads TGTGCCAGCAGTGAAACTCCGGGACAGGGTATCTTC.

This chain connects TRBV5-1 to TRBJ2-7, with D possibly being TRBD2 (6 bases). Per the germline V gene, CDR1 is SGHRS and CDR2 is YFSETQ. CDR3 length: 14 amino acids. Trimming took 0 bases from V and 6 from J, leaving 13 bases between them. The CDR3 DNA reads as TGCGCCAGCAGCTTGGTGGGGGGAGTGGGCGAGCAGTACTTC. Amino acid sequence: CASSLVGGVGEQYF.

The rearrangement uses TRBV2 and TRBJ2-4; 10 positions match TRBD1. Looked up from germline, CDR1 is SNHLY and CDR2 is FYNNEI. The CDR3 consists of 14 residues. Trimming cost V 7 bases and J 7 bases; bases outside gene matches: 7. The DNA of the CDR3 is TGTGCCAGCAAGACAGGGGGCGAAGTGAACATTCAGTACTTC. It encodes CASKTGGEVNIQYF.

This clone was observed a few times. The chain links TRBV4-2 to TRBJ1-5, with a tentative D call TRBD1 (5 bases). The CDR3 spans 15 residues. V was cut by 2 bases and J by 3 bases, with 11 bases left in between. The germline V gene has CDR1 LGHNA and CDR2 YNFKEQ. The CDR3 nucleotides read TGTGCCAGCAGCCAAAATGAGGGGATCAATCAGCCCCAGCATTTT. Translating gives CASSQNEGINQPQHF.

The rearrangement joins TRBV19 to TRBJ1-5, with D possibly being TRBD1 (5 bases). This CDR3 is 13 amino acids long. V was cut by 3 bases and J by 5 bases, with 8 bases left in between. Germline-derived CDR1 and CDR2 are LNHDA and SQIVND (reference sequence). CDR3 nucleotides: TGTGCCAGTAGTATGTCAGGGCATCAGCCCCAGCATTTT. This sequence encodes CASSMSGHQPQHF.